This T cell receptor (beta chain) is from a study of shared clonotypes between healthy human individuals (TCRdb year 2020). As for the study more broadly: The cohort comprised a couple of women and three men aged 18 to 49 years. Per donor, three plates each were used for CD4 naive and CD4 memory, two for CD8 naive, and one for CD8 memory. To estimate repertoire size and how much clonotypes are shared between individuals, the study performed deep sequencing of blood TCR repertoires from five healthy adults. To increase sequencing depth and limit assay-specific biases, different laboratories used diverse techniques to prepare libraries and sequence TCR repertoires. Per donor, leukapheresis produced somewhere between about 0.94 and 10 billion PBMCs.

CD8 naive samples consisted of CD45RO-negative cells that were positively selected for CCR7, yielding a CD45RA+CCR7+ population without TemRA cells. The donors were healthy, HIV-negative adults with no recently reported acute infections or vaccinations. Every donor was a Caucasian adult living in Nashville, Tennessee, USA. Blood was collected by leukapheresis, and PBMCs were isolated by Ficoll-Histopaque density gradient centrifugation and then cryopreserved in liquid nitrogen vapor phase. Analytical flow cytometry was used to check the purity and quantity of each magnetically sorted T cell population. Genomic DNA was isolated from each sorted fraction and quantified by UV absorbance on a Nanodrop 2000c. The CDR3, from cysteine to phenylalanine, totals 15 residues. Only the CDR3 DNA is retained, 45 bases long and in frame from the first base. CDR1 and CDR2, looked up from the germline V gene, are SQVTM and ANQGSEA. The trim is 4 bases for V and 2 bases for J, with a gap of 18 bases between the germline ends.

Using the deep immunoSEQ assay, multiplex PCR amplified TCR CDR3 regions from genomic DNA. Genomic DNA extracted from each cell subset was distributed evenly over all wells of several immunoSEQ 96-well plates, and each plate served as one replicate. For sorted subsets, around 0.2 ug genomic DNA, equal to tens of thousands of T cell genomes, was loaded into each replicate PCR. Purified libraries were measured with a Qubit 3.0 fluorometer, size-checked on a Bioanalyzer 2100, and measured again with the KAPA Library Quantification kit. Every immunoSEQ 96-well plate was sequenced on a separate single-read 150-cycle Illumina NextSeq 550 flow cell. Concerning the study's data processing: Because the immunoSEQ output held only junctional sequences and lacked quality scores, the filtering could not match the filtering applied to full-length reads. Sequences were annotated with PyIR, a Python wrapper for IgBLAST v1.9, using IMGT germline references to assign V/J genes and CDR3. Reads with weak V/J assignments (E-value above 1e-6), missing CDR3, stop codons, out-of-frame junctions, or ambiguous translated residues were removed. V3J clonotypes were defined as sequences sharing the same inferred V gene, J gene, and CDR3 amino acid sequence. To compute the percentage overlap between repertoires, the number of shared unique clonotypes was divided by the size of the smaller repertoire. Three approaches were used to assess repertoire richness: RTK rarefaction, the Chao1 estimator, and Recon v2.1 estimates of unobserved clonotypes. Generation probabilities were computed with OLGA for all TCRbeta clonotypes obtained by the gDNA method from four donors. Drawn from immuneACCESS, this table holds only the in-frame rearrangements with V and J called that TCRdb kept. Clones are partly lost; checked studies trace under half to an unresolved V gene and leave the rest unexplained. The V and J calls and clone size were taken over from that table, and D and trimming were inferred from the DNA. This sample comprises hundreds of thousands of clones, about 96% of them detected only once. The ten largest clones capture approximately 0.12% of the sample.

Note on this clone: Its cognate antigen has yet to be identified. The input lacks base qualities; no much larger clone sits a single base away.

General study outcomes and caveats: Naive subsets generally had larger estimated clonotype richness than memory subsets. Because the study included only a small number of donors, the genetic and exposure-history diversity represented was limited. Higher generation probabilities were observed for clonotypes shared by all four sorted-subset donors than for non-shared clonotypes. Sampling was restricted to blood, and TCR repertoires in tissues likely differ from the TCR repertoires found in blood. About 5% of naive CD4, 3.5% of naive CD8, roughly 2.4% of memory CD4, and less than 0.45% of memory CD8 clonotypes were shared across four donors. Pairwise subsampling indicated that sequencing depth was expected to affect the degree of clonotype sharing among donors. Incomplete sequencing was indicated by rarefaction of sorted-subset datasets, despite the large sequencing depth.

The sequencing input was naive CD8+ T cells sorted from blood. The cell subset or site label, as the study defines it: CD45RA+CCR7+. Recombination connected TRBV29-1 to TRBJ2-7, with the D gene tentatively TRBD1 or TRBD2, based on 7 matching bases in each. The receptor was derived from a woman in her thirties in good health. The DNA is TGCAGCGTTGGGGGGGGGACAGCAGGGACCTACGAGCAGTACTTC. This sequence encodes CSVGGGTAGTYEQYF.